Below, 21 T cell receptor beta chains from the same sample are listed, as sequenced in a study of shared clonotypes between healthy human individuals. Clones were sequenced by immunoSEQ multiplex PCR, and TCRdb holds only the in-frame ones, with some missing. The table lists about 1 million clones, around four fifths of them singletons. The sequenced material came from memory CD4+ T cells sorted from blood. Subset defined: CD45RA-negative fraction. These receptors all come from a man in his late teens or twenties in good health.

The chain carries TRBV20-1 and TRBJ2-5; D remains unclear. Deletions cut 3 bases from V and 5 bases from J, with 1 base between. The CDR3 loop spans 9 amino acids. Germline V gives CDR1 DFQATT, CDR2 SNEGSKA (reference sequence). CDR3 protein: CSARETQYF. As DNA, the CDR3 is TGCAGTGCTAGGGAGACCCAGTACTTC.

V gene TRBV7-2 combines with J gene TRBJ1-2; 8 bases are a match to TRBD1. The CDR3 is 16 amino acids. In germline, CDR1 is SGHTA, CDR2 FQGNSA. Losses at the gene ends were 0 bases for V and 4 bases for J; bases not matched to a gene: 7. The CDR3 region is CASSLAGSGGTYGYTF. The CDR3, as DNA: TGTGCCAGCAGCTTAGCGGGGTCAGGGGGCACCTATGGCTACACCTTC. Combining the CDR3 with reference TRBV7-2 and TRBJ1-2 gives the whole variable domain GAGVSQSPSNKVTEKGKDVELRCDPISGHTALYWYRQSLGQGLEFLIYFQGNSAPDKSGLPSDRFSAERTGGSVSTLTIQRTQQEDSAVYLCASSLAGSGGTYGYTFGSGTRLTVV.

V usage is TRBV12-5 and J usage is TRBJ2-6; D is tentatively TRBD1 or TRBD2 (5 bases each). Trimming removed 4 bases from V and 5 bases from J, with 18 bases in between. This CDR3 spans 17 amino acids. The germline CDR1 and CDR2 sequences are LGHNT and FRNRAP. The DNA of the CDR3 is TGTGCTAGTGGTTCTCGCGGAGGACAAAGTCGGGCCAACGTCCTGACTTTC. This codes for CASGSRGGQSRANVLTF.

The chain's CDR3 is CATSRGSGARNYGYTF. The CDR3 DNA follows: TGTGCCACCAGCAGAGGATCGGGGGCCCGAAACTATGGCTACACCTTC. V usage is TRBV15 and J usage is TRBJ1-2; TRBD1 might be the D (6 bases). Trimming cost V 1 base and J 2 bases, with 14 bases left between them. The CDR3 spans 16 residues. Looked up from germline, CDR1 is LNHNV and CDR2 is YYDKDF (reference sequence).

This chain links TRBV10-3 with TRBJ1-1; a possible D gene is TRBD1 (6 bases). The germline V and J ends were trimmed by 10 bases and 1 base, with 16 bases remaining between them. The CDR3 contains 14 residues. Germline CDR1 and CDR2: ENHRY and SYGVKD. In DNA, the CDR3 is TGTGCCACATCCCGGTGGGACAAGAACACTGAAGCTTTCTTT. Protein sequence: CATSRWDKNTEAFF.

The CDR3 sequence: CATSRDWAPAQGSYEQYF. CDR3 DNA sequence: TGTGCCACCAGCAGAGATTGGGCCCCGGCACAGGGGTCCTACGAGCAGTACTTC. The gene calls are TRBV15 and TRBJ2-7; TRBD1 matches at 7 bases. Per germline, CDR1 LNHNV and CDR2 YYDKDF (reference sequence). The CDR3 sequence is 18 residues long. V trimming: 0 bases; J trimming: 1 base; junction bases outside the gene matches: 12.

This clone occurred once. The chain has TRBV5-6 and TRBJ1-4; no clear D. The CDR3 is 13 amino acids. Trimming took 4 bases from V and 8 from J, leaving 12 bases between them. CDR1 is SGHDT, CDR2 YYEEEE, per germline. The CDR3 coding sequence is TGTGCCAGCAGCACCCCGGGTCCCGAAAAACTGTTTTTT. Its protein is CASSTPGPEKLFF. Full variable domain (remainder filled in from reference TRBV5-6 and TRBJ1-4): DAGVTQSPTHLIKTRGQQVTLRCSPKSGHDTVSWYQQALGQGPQFIFQYYEEEERQRGNFPDRFSGHQFPNYSSELNVNALLLGDSALYLCASSTPGPEKLFFGSGTQLSVL.

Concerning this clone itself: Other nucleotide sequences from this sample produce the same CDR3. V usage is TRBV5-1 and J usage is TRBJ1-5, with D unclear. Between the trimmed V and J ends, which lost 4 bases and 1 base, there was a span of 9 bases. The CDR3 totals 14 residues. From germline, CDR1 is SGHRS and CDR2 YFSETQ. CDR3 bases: TGCGCCAGCAGCCCGGACGGAAGCAATCAGCCCCAGCATTTT. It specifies CASSPDGSNQPQHF.

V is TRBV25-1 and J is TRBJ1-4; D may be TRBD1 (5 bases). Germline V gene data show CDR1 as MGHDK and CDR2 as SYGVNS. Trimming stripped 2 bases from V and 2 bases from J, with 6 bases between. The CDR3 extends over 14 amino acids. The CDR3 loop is CASSEQGTNEKLFF. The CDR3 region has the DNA TGTGCCAGCAGTGAACAGGGTACTAATGAAAAACTGTTTTTT.

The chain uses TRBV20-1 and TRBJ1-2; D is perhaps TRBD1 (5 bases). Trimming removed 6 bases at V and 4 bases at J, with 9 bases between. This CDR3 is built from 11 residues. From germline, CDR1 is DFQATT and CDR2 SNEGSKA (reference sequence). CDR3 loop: CSAQGSYGYTF. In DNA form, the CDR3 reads TGCAGTGCCCAGGGATCCTATGGCTACACCTTC.

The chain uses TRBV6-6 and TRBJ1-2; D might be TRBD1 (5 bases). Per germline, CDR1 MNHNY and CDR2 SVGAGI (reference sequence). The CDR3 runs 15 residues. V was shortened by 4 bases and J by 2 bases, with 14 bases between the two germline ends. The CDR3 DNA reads TGTGCCAGCAGTTCCTCCGTGACAGTAAACTATGGCTACACCTTC. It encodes CASSSSVTVNYGYTF.

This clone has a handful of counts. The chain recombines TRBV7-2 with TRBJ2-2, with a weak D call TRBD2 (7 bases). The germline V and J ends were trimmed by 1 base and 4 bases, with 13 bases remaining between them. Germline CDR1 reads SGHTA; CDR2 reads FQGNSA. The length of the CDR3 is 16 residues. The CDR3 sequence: CASSLDGGLGTGELFF. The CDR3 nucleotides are TGTGCCAGCAGCTTAGACGGGGGGCTCGGCACCGGGGAGCTGTTTTTT.

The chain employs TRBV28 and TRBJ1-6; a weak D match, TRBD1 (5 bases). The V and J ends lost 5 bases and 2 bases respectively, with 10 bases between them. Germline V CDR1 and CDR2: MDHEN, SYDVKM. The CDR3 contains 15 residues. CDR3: CASSLWGTYNSPLHF. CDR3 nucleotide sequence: TGTGCCAGCAGTCTTTGGGGCACCTATAATTCACCCCTCCACTTT.

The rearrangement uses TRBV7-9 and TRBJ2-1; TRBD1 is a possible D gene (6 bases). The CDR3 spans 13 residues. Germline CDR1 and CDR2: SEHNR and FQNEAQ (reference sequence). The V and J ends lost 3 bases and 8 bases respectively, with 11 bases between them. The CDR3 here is CASSLGHLYEQFF. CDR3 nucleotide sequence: TGTGCCAGCAGCTTGGGACACCTATATGAGCAGTTCTTC.

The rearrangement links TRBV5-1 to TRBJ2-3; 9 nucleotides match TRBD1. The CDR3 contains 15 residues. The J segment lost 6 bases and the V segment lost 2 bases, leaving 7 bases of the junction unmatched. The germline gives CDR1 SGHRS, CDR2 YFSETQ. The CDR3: CASSLRTGVRDTQYF. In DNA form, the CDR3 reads TGCGCCAGCAGCTTAAGGACAGGGGTGCGGGATACGCAGTATTTT. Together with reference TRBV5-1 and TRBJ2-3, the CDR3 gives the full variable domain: KAGVTQTPRYLIKTRGQQVTLSCSPISGHRSVSWYQQTPGQGLQFLFEYFSETQRNKGNFPGRFSGRQFSNSRSEMNVSTLELGDSALYLCASSLRTGVRDTQYFGPGTRLTVL.

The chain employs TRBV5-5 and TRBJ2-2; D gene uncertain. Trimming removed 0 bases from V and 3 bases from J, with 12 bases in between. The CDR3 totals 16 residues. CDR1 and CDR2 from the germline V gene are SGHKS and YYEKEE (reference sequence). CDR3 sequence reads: CASSLGARGHTGELFF. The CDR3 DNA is TGTGCCAGCAGCTTGGGGGCCAGAGGACACACCGGGGAGCTGTTTTTT.

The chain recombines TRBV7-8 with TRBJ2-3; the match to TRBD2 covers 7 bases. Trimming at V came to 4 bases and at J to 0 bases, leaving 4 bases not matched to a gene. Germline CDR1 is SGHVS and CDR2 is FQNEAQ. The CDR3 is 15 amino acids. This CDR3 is CASSSTSVSTDTQYF. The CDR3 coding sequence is TGTGCCAGCAGCTCTACTAGCGTTAGCACAGATACGCAGTATTTT.

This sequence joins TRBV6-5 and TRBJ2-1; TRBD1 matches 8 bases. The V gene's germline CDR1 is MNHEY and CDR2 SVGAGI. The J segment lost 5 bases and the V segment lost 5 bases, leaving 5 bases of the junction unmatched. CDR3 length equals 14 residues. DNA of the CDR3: TGTGCCAGCAGTCGGGACAGGAAGGACAATGAGCAGTTCTTC. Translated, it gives CASSRDRKDNEQFF.

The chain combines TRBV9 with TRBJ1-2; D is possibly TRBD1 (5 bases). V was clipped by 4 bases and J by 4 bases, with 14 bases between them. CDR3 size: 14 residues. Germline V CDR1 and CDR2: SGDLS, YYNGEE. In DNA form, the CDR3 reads TGTGCCAGCAGCCCATCCGGGACCCTCTATGGCTACACCTTC. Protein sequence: CASSPSGTLYGYTF.

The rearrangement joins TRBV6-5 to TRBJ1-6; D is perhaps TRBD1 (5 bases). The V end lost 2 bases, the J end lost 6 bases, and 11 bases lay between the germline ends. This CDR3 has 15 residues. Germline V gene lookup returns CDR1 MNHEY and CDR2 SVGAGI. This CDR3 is CASSYVGRGNSPLHF. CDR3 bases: TGTGCCAGCAGTTACGTCGGGAGGGGTAATTCACCCCTCCACTTT.

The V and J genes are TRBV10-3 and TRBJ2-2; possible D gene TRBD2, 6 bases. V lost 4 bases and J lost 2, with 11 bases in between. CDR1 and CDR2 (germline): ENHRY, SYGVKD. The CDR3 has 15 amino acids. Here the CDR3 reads CAISAGLGNTGELFF. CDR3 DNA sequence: TGTGCCATCAGTGCGGGACTGGGAAACACCGGGGAGCTGTTTTTT.